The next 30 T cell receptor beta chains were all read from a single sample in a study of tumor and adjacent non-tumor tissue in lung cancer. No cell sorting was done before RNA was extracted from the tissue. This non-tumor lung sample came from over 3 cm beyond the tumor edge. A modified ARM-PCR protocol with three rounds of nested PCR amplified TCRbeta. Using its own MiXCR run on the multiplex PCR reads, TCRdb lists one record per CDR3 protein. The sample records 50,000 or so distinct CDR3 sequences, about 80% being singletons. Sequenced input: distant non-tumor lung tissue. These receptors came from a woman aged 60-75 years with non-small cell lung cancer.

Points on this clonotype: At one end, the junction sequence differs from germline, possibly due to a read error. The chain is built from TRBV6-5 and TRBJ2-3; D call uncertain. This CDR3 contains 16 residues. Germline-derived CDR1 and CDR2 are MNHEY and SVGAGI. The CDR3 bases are TGCGCCAGCAGTCCCATACTCATTCAGTCCACAGATACGCAGTATTTT. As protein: CASSPILIQSTDTQYF.

The CDR3 spells CASSSGDSGMSTEAFF. The CDR3 nucleotides are TGTGCCAGCAGTTCCGGGGACAGCGGCATGAGCACTGAAGCTTTCTTT. The genes are TRBV11-2 and TRBJ1-1, with 7 bases aligning to TRBD1. This CDR3 has 16 amino acids. The V gene's germline CDR1 is SGHAT and CDR2 FQNNGV. The ends lost 6 bases at V and 4 bases at J; junction bases unmatched: 14.

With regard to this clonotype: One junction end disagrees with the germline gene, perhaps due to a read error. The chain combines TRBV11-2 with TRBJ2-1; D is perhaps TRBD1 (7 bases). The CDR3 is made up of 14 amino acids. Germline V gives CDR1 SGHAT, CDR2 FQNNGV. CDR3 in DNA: TGTGCCAGCAGGCCCATGGCAGGGGGGAATGGGCAGTTCTTC. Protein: CASRPMAGGNGQFF. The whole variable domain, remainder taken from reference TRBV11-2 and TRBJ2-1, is EAGVAQSPRYKIIEKRQSVAFWCNPISGHATLYWYQQILGQGPKLLIQFQNNGVVDDSQLPKDRFSAERLKGVDSTLKIQPAKLEDSAVYLCASRPMAGGNGQFFGPGTRLTVL.

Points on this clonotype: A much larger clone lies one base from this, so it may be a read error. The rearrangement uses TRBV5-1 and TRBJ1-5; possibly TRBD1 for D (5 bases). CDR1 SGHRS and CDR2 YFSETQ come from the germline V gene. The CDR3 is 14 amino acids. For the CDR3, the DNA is TGCGACAGCAGCTCCGGGGCCCCCAATCAGCCCCAGCATTTT. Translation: CDSSSGAPNQPQHF.

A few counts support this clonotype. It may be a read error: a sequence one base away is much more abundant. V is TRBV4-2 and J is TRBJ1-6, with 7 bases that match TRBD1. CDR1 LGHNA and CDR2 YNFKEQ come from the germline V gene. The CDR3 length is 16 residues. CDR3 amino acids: CDSSQQGGSYNSPLHF. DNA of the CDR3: TGTGACAGCAGCCAGCAGGGGGGATCCTATAATTCACCCCTCCACTTT.

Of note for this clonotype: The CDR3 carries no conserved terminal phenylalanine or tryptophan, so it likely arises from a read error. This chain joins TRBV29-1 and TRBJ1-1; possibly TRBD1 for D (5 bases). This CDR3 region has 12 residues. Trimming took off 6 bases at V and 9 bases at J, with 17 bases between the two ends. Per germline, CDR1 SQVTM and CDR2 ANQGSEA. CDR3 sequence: CSVRGRRDQAFS. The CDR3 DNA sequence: TGCAGCGTCCGGGGTAGGAGGGACCAAGCTTTCTCT.

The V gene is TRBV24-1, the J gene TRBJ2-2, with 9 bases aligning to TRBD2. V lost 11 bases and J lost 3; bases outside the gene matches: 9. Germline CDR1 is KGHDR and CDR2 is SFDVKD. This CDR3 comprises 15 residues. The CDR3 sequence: CARTSGLADTGELFF. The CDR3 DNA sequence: TGTGCCAGAACCTCGGGACTAGCAGACACCGGGGAGCTGTTTTTT.

The CDR3, as DNA: TGTGCCAGCAGCCGATTGGATGGTGCTGAAGCTTTCTTT. It yields the protein CASSRLDGAEAFF. V and J are TRBV11-1 and TRBJ1-1; D unclear. CDR3 length: 13 amino acids. Trimming cost V 5 bases and J 6 bases, with 13 bases left between them. CDR1 and CDR2 from the germline V gene are SGHAT and FQDESV (reference sequence). Together with reference TRBV11-1 and TRBJ1-1, the CDR3 gives the full variable domain: EAEVAQSPRYKITEKSQAVAFWCDPISGHATLYWYRQILGQGPELLVQFQDESVVDDSQLPKDRFSAERLKGVDSTLKIQPAELGDSAMYLCASSRLDGAEAFFGQGTRLTVV.

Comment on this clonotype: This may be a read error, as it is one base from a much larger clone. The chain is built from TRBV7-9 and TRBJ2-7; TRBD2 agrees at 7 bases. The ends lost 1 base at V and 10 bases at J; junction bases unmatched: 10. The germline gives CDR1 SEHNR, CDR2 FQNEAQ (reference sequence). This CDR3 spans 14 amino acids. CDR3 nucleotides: TGTGCCAGCAGCTTAGGAGCGGGATCTCTCGACCAGTACTTC. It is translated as CASSLGAGSLDQYF.

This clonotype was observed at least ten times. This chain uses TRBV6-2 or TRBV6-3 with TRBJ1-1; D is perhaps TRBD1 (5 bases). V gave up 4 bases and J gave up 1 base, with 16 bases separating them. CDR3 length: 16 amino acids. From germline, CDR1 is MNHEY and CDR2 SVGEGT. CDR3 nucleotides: TGTGCCAGCAGTTCCCCGGCGACAGTGACGAACACTGAAGCTTTCTTT. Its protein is CASSSPATVTNTEAFF.

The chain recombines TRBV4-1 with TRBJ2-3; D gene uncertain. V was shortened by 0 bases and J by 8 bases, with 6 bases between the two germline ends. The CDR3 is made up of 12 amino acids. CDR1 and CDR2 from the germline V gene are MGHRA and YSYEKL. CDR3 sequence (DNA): TGCGCCAGCAGCCAAGATAGGGCTACGCAGTATTTT. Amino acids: CASSQDRATQYF.

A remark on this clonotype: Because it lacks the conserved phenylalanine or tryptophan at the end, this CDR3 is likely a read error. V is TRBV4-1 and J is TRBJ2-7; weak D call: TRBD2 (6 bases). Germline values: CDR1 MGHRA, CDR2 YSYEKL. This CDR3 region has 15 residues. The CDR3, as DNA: TGCGACAGCAGCCCCTTCCCTAGCGACCCCTACGAGCAGTACTCC. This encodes CDSSPFPSDPYEQYS.

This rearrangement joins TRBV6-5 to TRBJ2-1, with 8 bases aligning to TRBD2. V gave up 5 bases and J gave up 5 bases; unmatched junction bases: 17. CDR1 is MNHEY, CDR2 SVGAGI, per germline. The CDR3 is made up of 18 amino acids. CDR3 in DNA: TGTGCCAGCAGTAACGCACCCGCGGGACTAGGGACACACAATGAGCAGTTCTTC. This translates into CASSNAPAGLGTHNEQFF.

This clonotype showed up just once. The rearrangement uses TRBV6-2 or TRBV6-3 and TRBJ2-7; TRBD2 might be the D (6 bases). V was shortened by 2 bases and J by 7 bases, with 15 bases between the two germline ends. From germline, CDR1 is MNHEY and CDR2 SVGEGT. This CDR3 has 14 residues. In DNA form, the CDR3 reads TGTGCCAGCAGTTACGGAGGGAGAGCATATGAGCAGTACTTC. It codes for CASSYGGRAYEQYF.

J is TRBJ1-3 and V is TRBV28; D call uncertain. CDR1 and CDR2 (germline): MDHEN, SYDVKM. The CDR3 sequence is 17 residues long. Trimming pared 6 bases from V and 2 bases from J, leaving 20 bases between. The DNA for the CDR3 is TGTGCCAGCAGACCTTTCCAGGTGGCTAAAGCTGGAAACACCATATATTTT. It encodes CASRPFQVAKAGNTIYF.

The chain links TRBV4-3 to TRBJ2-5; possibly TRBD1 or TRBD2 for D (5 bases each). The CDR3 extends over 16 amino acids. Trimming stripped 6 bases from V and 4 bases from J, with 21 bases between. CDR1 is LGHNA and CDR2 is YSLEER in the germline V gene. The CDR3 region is CASRQYFQGAAETQYF. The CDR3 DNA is TGCGCCAGCAGGCAATATTTCCAGGGAGCCGCAGAGACCCAGTACTTC.

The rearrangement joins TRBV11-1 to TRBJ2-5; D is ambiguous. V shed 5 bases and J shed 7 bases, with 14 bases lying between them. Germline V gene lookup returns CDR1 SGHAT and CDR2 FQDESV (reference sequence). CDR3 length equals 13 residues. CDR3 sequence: CASSQRGVSTQYF. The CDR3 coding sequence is TGTGCCAGCAGCCAACGTGGGGTGTCGACCCAGTACTTC.

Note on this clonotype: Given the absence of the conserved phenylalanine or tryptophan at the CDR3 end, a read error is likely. In nucleotides, the CDR3 is TGTGCCAGCAGTCGAGGACAGTTAGCCTACAAGCAGTACTTA. Protein: CASSRGQLAYKQYL. The chain joins TRBV28 to TRBJ2-7; D might be TRBD1 (6 bases). The CDR3 sequence is 14 residues long. Germline CDR1 is MDHEN and CDR2 is SYDVKM.

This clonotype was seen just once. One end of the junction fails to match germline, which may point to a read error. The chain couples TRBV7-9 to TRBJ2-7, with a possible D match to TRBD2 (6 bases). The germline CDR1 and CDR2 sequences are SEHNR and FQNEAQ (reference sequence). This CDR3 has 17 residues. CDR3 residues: CASSLDWRGKSSYKQYF. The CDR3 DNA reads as TGTGCCAGCAGCTTAGATTGGAGGGGTAAGAGCTCCTACAAGCAGTACTTC.

The CDR3 DNA is TGTGCCAGCACGATCAGTGCCGGGACTCATTCCTACAATGAGCAGTTCTTC. Its protein is CASTISAGTHSYNEQFF. The genes are TRBV6-7 and TRBJ2-1, with D maybe TRBD2 (6 bases). TRBV6-7 is treated as an ORF (open reading frame) with a function not yet certain. The CDR3 runs 17 residues. Deletions cut 7 bases from V and 1 base from J, with 20 bases between.

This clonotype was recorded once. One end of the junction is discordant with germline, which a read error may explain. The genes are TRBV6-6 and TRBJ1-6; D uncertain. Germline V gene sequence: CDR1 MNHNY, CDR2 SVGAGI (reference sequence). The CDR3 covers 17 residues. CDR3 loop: CASRFDEESSYNSPLHF. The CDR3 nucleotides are TGTGCCAGCCGTTTTGATGAAGAGAGCTCATATAATTCACCACTCCACTTT.

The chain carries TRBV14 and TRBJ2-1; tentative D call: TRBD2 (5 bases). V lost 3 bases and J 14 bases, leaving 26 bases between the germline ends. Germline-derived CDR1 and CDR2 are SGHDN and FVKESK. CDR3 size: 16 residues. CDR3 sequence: CASSQASGKRDNGKFF. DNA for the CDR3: TGTGCCAGCAGCCAGGCAAGCGGAAAACGAGACAATGGGAAGTTCTTC.

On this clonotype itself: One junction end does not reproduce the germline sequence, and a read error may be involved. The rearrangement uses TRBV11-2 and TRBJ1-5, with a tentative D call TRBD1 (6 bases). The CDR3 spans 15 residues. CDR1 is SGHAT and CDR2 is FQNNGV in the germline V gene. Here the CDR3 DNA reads TGTGCCAGCAGCTTCGGGGACATGGGCAATCAGCCCCAATATTTT. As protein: CASSFGDMGNQPQYF.

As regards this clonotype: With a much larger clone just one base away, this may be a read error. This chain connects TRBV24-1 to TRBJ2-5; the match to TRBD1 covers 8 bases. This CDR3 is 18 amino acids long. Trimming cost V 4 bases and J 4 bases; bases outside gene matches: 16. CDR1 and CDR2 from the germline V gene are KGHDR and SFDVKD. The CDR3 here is CATSEVTGGTQPRETQYF. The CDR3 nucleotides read TGTGCCACCAGTGAGGTAACAGGGGGGACGCAGCCAAGAGAGACCCAGTACTTC.

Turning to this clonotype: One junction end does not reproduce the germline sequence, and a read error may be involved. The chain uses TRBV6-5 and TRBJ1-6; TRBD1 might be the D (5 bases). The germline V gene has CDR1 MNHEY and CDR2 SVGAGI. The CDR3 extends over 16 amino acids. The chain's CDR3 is CASSLSGLASGSHLHF. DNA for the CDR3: TGCGCCAGCAGCCTTTCGGGACTAGCTTCAGGCTCACACCTCCACTTT.

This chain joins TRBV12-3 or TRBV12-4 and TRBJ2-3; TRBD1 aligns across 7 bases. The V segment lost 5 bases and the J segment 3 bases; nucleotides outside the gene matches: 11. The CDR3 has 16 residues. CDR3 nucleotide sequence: TGTGCCAGCAGTCCTACCGGTACAGGGGCGACAGATACGCAGTATTTT. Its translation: CASSPTGTGATDTQYF.

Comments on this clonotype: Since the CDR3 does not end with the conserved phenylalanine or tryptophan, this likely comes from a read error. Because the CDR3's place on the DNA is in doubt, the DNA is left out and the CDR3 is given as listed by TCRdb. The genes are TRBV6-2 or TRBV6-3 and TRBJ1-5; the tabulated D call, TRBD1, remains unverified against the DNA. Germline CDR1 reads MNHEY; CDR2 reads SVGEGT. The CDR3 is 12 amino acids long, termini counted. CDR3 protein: CASRGRYQPQDL.

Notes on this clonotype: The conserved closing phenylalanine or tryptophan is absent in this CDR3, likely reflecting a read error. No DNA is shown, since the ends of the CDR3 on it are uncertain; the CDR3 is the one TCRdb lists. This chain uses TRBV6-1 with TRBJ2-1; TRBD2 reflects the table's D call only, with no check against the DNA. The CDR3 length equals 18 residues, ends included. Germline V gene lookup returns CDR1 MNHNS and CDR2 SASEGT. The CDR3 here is CASSVKPTGPLRGHEQFI.

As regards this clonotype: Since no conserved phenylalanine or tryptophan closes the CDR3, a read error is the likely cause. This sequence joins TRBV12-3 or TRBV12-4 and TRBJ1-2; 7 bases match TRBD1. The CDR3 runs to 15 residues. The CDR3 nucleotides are TGTGTCAGCAGGTCCGGGACAGCAACTAACTATGGCTACACCTAC. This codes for CVSRSGTATNYGYTY.

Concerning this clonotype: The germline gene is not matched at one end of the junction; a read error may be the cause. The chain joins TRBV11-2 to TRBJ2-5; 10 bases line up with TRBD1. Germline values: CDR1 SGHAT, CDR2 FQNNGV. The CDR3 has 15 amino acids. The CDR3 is CDSSSTGTGVGTQYF. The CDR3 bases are TGTGACAGCAGCTCGACAGGGACAGGGGTCGGAACCCAGTACTTC.